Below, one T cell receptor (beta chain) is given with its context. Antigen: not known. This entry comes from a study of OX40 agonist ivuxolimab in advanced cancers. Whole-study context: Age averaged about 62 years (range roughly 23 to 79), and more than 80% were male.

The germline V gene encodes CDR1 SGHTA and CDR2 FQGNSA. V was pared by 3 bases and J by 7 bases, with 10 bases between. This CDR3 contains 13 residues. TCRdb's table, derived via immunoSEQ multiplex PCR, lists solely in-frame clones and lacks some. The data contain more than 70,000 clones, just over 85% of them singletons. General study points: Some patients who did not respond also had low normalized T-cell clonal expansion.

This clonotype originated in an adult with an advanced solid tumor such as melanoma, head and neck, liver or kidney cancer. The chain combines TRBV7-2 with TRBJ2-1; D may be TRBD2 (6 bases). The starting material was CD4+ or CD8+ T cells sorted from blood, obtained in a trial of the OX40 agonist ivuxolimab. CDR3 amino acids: CASSFGGENEQFF. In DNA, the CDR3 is TGTGCCAGCAGCTTCGGCGGGGAGAATGAGCAGTTCTTC.